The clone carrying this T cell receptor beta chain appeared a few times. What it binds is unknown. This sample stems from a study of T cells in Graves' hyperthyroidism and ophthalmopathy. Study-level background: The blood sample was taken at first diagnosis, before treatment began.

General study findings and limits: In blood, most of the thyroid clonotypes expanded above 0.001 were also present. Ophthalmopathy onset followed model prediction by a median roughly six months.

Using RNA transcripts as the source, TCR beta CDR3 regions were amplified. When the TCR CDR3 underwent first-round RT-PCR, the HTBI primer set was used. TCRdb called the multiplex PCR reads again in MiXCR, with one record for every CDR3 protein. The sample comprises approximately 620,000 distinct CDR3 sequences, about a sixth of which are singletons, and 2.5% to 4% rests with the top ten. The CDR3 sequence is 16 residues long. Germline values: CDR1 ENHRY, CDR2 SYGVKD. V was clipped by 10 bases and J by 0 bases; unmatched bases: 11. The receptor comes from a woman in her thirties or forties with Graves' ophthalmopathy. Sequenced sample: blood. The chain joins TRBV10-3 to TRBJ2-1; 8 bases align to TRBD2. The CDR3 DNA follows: TGTGCCACCGCGGATAGCGGGAAGAGCTCCTACAATGAGCAGTTCTTC. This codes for CATADSGKSSYNEQFF.